A single sample is the source of the 7 T cell receptor beta chains below, sequenced in a study of radiotherapy plus CTLA-4 blockade in lung cancer. Method: immunoSEQ multiplex PCR; TCRdb's copy keeps in-frame clones and lacks some. Counted here are under 95,000 clones, approximately 84% occurring once; the ten biggest clones make up about 0.79%. The starting material was peripheral blood, obtained from a patient treated with radiotherapy plus ipilimumab. The receptors were gathered from a human donor with non-small cell lung cancer who had stable disease on radiotherapy plus ipilimumab.

This chain uses TRBV10-3 with TRBJ2-5, with TRBD2 identical over 8 bases. This CDR3 contains 13 residues. V lost 10 bases, J lost 4 bases, and 8 bases stayed unmatched. Germline assignment: CDR1 ENHRY and CDR2 SYGVKD. CDR3 bases: TGTGCCACCGGGACCCGGGGGGGAGAGACCCAGTACTTC. It specifies CATGTRGGETQYF.

V gene TRBV5-1 combines with J gene TRBJ1-5; 10 nucleotides align to TRBD1. This CDR3 contains 15 residues. The germline gives CDR1 SGHRS, CDR2 YFSETQ. Trimming cost V 4 bases and J 7 bases; bases outside gene matches: 8. The chain's CDR3 is CASSLDRGQGQPQHF. DNA of the CDR3: TGCGCCAGCAGCCTAGACAGGGGGCAGGGGCAGCCCCAGCATTTT.

This chain connects TRBV6-1 to TRBJ2-1; 12 bases line up with TRBD2. Germline loops: CDR1 MNHNS, CDR2 SASEGT. The CDR3 spans 17 residues. V shed 1 base and J 8 bases; nucleotides not matched to a gene: 9. The CDR3 region has the DNA TGTGCCAGCAGTGAAGTTGGACTAGCGGGACCCCGAGATGAGCAGTTCTTC. Protein product: CASSEVGLAGPRDEQFF.

The chain combines TRBV7-2 with TRBJ2-2, with 7 positions matching TRBD2. CDR3 size: 16 residues. CDR1 is SGHTA and CDR2 is FQGNSA in the germline V gene. V was clipped by 0 bases and J by 1 base; unmatched bases: 2. The CDR3 spells CASSLARGGNTGELFF. CDR3 sequence (DNA): TGTGCCAGCAGCTTAGCTCGCGGGGGGAACACCGGGGAGCTGTTTTTT.

V is TRBV29-1 and J is TRBJ1-3, with D maybe TRBD1 (5 bases). CDR1 and CDR2 (germline): SQVTM, ANQGSEA. V was shortened by 4 bases and J by 0 bases, with 10 bases between the two germline ends. This CDR3 contains 14 residues. The CDR3 protein is CSVAPGGSGNTIYF. For the CDR3, the DNA is TGCAGCGTTGCCCCGGGGGGCTCTGGAAACACCATATATTTT.

The J gene is TRBJ2-1, the V gene TRBV27, with D perhaps TRBD2 (5 bases). V was shortened by 5 bases and J by 10 bases, with 18 bases between the two germline ends. The germline gives CDR1 MNHEY, CDR2 SMNVEV (reference sequence). The CDR3 extends over 14 amino acids. As DNA, the CDR3 is TGTGCCAGCAGTCGGAGACTGGAGGTGCCGGAGCAGTTCTTC. This gives the protein CASSRRLEVPEQFF.

The V and J genes are TRBV6-6 and TRBJ1-1; possibly TRBD1 for D (6 bases). Trimming took 6 bases from V and 4 from J, leaving 18 bases between them. Germline lookup yields CDR1 MNHNY and CDR2 SVGAGI (reference sequence). The CDR3 totals 15 residues. Here the CDR3 reads CASSSGGGRGTEAFF. The CDR3, as DNA: TGTGCCAGCAGCTCGGGCGGGGGCCGAGGCACTGAAGCTTTCTTT.